Below, 10 T cell receptor beta chains from the same sample are listed, as sequenced in a study of breast tumors, draining lymph nodes, adjacent tissues. TCRdb re-called the multiplex PCR reads through MiXCR, storing one row per CDR3 protein. The sample includes approximately 100,000 distinct CDR3 sequences, around 21% of them seen just once. Breast cancer patients provided tissue from their axillary draining lymph nodes. Sequencing was carried out using axillary lymph node tissue. The receptor source for this set is a female donor with breast cancer. Some clones in this sample may be carry-over from other donors' samples.

This clonotype was recorded many times. The genes are TRBV30 and TRBJ2-7; unclear D gene. Germline CDR1 GTSNPN, CDR2 SVGIG (reference sequence). The germline V and J ends were trimmed by 0 bases and 1 base, with 4 bases remaining between them. This CDR3 is built from 12 residues. CDR3 residues: CAWSVQSYEQYF. For the CDR3, the DNA is TGTGCCTGGAGTGTACAATCCTACGAGCAGTACTTC.

This clonotype was observed at least ten times. The gene calls are TRBV6-6 and TRBJ2-3; 11 positions agree with TRBD2. V dropped 8 bases and J dropped 5; count of bases not matched to a gene: 6. The CDR3 consists of 14 residues. Looked up from germline, CDR1 is MNHNY and CDR2 is SVGAGI (reference sequence). In nucleotides, the CDR3 is TGTGCCAGCGGGACTAGCGGAGGAGGAGATACGCAGTATTTT. This encodes CASGTSGGGDTQYF.

This clonotype was found many times. V is TRBV20-1 and J is TRBJ1-2, with 12 bases matching TRBD1. Germline CDR1 DFQATT, CDR2 SNEGSKA (reference sequence). The trim removed 0 bases at V and 4 bases at J, leaving 3 bases unmatched. The CDR3 spans 15 residues. The CDR3 nucleotides read TGCAGTGCTAGAGATGGGACAGGGGGCAGCTATGGCTACACCTTC. Protein sequence: CSARDGTGGSYGYTF.

Comments on this clonotype: One base away lies a much larger clone, so this may be a sequencing read error. V usage is TRBV19 and J usage is TRBJ1-5; 8 bases agree with TRBD1. Trimming at V came to 6 bases and at J to 5 bases, leaving 9 bases not matched to a gene. Germline assignment: CDR1 LNHDA and CDR2 SQIVND (reference sequence). The CDR3 has 15 amino acids. The CDR3 bases are TGTGCCAGTAGATACGGACAGGGACGACATCAGCCCCAGCATTTT. The encoded protein is CASRYGQGRHQPQHF.

At least ten counts were recorded for this clonotype. V and J are TRBV20-1 and TRBJ1-3; a possible D gene is TRBD1 (6 bases). The CDR3 covers 13 residues. Germline CDR1 is DFQATT and CDR2 is SNEGSKA (reference sequence). This CDR3 is CSGYNQGRNTIYF. CDR3 sequence (DNA): TGCAGCGGTTATAATCAGGGGAGAAACACCATATATTTT.

In the case of this clonotype: This could be a read error, since a much larger clone is one nucleotide away. The chain links TRBV5-4 to TRBJ2-7, with a possible D match to TRBD2 (5 bases). This CDR3 is built from 15 residues. The germline CDR1 and CDR2 sequences are SGHNT and YYREEE (reference sequence). Trimming stripped 1 base from V and 0 bases from J, with 11 bases between. CDR3 in amino acids: CASSLRGYPSYEQYF. The DNA of the CDR3 is TGTGCCAGCAGCTTGCGGGGTTACCCCTCCTACGAGCAGTACTTC.

This clonotype has a handful of counts. The rearrangement joins TRBV5-4 to TRBJ2-1; D is unclear. Per germline, CDR1 SGHNT and CDR2 YYREEE (reference sequence). Trimming pared 0 bases from V and 8 bases from J, leaving 18 bases between. The CDR3 sequence is 16 residues long. The chain's CDR3 is CASSLAPHGLSDEQFF. The CDR3 DNA is TGTGCCAGCAGCTTGGCCCCTCACGGGTTGAGCGATGAGCAGTTCTTC.

The chain joins TRBV28 to TRBJ2-3; 8 bases line up with TRBD2. Losses at the gene ends were 10 bases for V and 5 bases for J; bases not matched to a gene: 14. Germline CDR1 is MDHEN and CDR2 is SYDVKM. This CDR3 spans 15 amino acids. The CDR3: CAIHSSGRGKDTQYF. CDR3 bases: TGTGCCATCCATTCGAGCGGGAGAGGTAAAGATACGCAGTATTTT.

CDR3: CASVIQGARGTEAFF. CDR3 coding DNA: TGTGCCAGCGTTATACAGGGGGCGAGGGGCACTGAAGCTTTCTTT. The chain carries TRBV7-9 and TRBJ1-1, with 9 nucleotides matching TRBD1. The germline CDR1 and CDR2 sequences are SEHNR and FQNEAQ (reference sequence). This CDR3 contains 15 residues. J was trimmed by 4 bases and V by 8 bases; bases with no gene match: 11. The entire variable domain, with the rest obtained from reference TRBV7-9 and TRBJ1-1, is as follows: DTGVSQNPRHKITKRGQNVTFRCDPISEHNRLYWYRQTLGQGPEFLTYFQNEAQLEKSRLLSDRFSAERPKGSFSTLEIQRTEQGDSAMYLCASVIQGARGTEAFFGQGTRLTVV.

This clonotype was recorded at least ten times. The J gene is TRBJ1-6, the V gene TRBV15; no clear D gene. Germline V CDR1 and CDR2: LNHNV, YYDKDF (reference sequence). Trimming cost V 0 bases and J 9 bases, with 9 bases left between them. The CDR3 runs 14 residues. As DNA, the CDR3 is TGTGCCACCAGCAGAGATAAGGCGGGTTCACCCCTCCACTTT. This gives the protein CATSRDKAGSPLHF.